This T cell receptor beta chain was observed in a study of blood T cell repertoires in COVID-19. TCRdb's table, derived via immunoSEQ multiplex PCR, lists solely in-frame clones and lacks some. The sample has 200,000 to 250,000 clones; approximately 85% are singletons. The CDR3 is made up of 16 amino acids. Looked up from germline, CDR1 is SGHTA and CDR2 is FQGNSA. V trimming: 5 bases; J trimming: 6 bases; junction bases outside the gene matches: 7. The receptor's source is a woman aged 70-85 years with acute or convalescent COVID-19. The chain links TRBV7-2 to TRBJ2-2, with 12 bases aligning to TRBD1. The sample comprised peripheral blood. The CDR3 sequence is CASSPWGQGASGELFF. DNA for the CDR3: TGTGCCAGCAGCCCCTGGGGACAGGGGGCGTCCGGGGAGCTGTTTTTT.